These 17 T cell receptor beta chains originate from one sample sequenced in a study of follicular helper T cells after annual influenza vaccination. Here immunoSEQ multiplex PCR was the method, and the copy in TCRdb shows in-frame clones only, minus some. The sample shows 5,000 to 6,500 clones, 75% to 85% of them seen only once. This sample's time point: 2015-2016 season, pre-vaccination. Sequences were derived from CXCR5+ CD38- circulating T follicular helper cells from blood, sampled on the day of influenza vaccination. Subset specified: circulating Tfh, non-naive CD4+CXCR5+PD-1+ (ICOS+CD38+ or ICOS-CD38-). The receptors were sampled from an adult who received the influenza vaccine.

The chain uses TRBV28 and TRBJ1-1; tentative D call: TRBD1 (5 bases). This CDR3 is 14 amino acids long. The V end was cut by 6 bases, the J end by 5 bases, with 16 bases between. Germline CDR1 is MDHEN and CDR2 is SYDVKM. CDR3 residues: CASSLGKRGTEAFF. Here the CDR3 DNA reads TGTGCCAGCAGCCTTGGGAAAAGGGGAACTGAAGCTTTCTTT.

The chain joins TRBV7-3 to TRBJ2-1; 14 bases are a match to TRBD2. The germline V gene encodes CDR1 SGHTA and CDR2 FQGTGA. The CDR3 is 22 amino acids. V trimming: 4 bases; J trimming: 8 bases; junction bases outside the gene matches: 25. As DNA, the CDR3 is TGTGCCAGCAGCTCAAGACTAGCGGGAGGGCGGTACTCTGATGCCAGGGGCGATGAGCAGTTCTTC. It translates to CASSSRLAGGRYSDARGDEQFF.

The chain joins TRBV5-1 to TRBJ2-7; 11 nucleotides line up with TRBD2. The CDR3 length is 16 residues. The ends lost 4 bases at V and 6 bases at J; junction bases unmatched: 12. Germline CDR1 reads SGHRS; CDR2 reads YFSETQ. The CDR3 is CASSRGLAGGVGEQYF. CDR3 nucleotide sequence: TGCGCCAGCAGCCGGGGCCTAGCGGGAGGTGTAGGCGAGCAGTACTTC.

V usage is TRBV5-5 and J usage is TRBJ2-7, with D perhaps TRBD1 or TRBD2 (5 bases each). The CDR3 is 15 amino acids. From germline, CDR1 is SGHKS and CDR2 YYEKEE (reference sequence). V was trimmed by 4 bases and J by 3 bases, leaving 17 bases between them. The DNA of the CDR3 is TGTGCCAGCAGCCAAGAGGGGAACATCCTCTACGAGCAGTACTTC. Its protein is CASSQEGNILYEQYF.

V usage is TRBV7-2 and J usage is TRBJ2-3; tentatively, D is TRBD1 (6 bases). In germline, CDR1 is SGHTA, CDR2 FQGNSA. The CDR3 runs to 13 residues. Deletions cut 6 bases from V and 5 bases from J, with 12 bases between. CDR3 region: CASRVDRQDTQYF. The CDR3 DNA reads TGTGCCAGCAGAGTGGACAGACAAGATACGCAGTATTTT.

J is TRBJ1-5 and V is TRBV30; D may be TRBD1 (5 bases). The V gene's germline CDR1 is GTSNPN and CDR2 SVGIG (reference sequence). Trimming removed 2 bases at V and 6 bases at J, with 20 bases between. The CDR3 extends over 16 amino acids. The CDR3 DNA follows: TGTGCCTGGAGTCACTCTGACACGGGGGTCGGTCAGCCCCAGCATTTT. Translating it yields CAWSHSDTGVGQPQHF. Full variable domain (rest looked up from reference TRBV30 and TRBJ1-5): SQTIHQWPATLVQPVGSPLSLECTVEGTSNPNLYWYRQAAGRGLQLLFYSVGIGQISSEVPQNLSASRPQDRQFILSSKKLLLSDSGFYLCAWSHSDTGVGQPQHFGDGTRLSIL.

The chain couples TRBV21-1 to TRBJ1-5; the table's TRBD1 call for D was not verified on the DNA. TRBV21-1 counts as a pseudogene. The CDR3 sequence is 15 residues long. DNA for the CDR3: TGTGCCAGCAGCAAAGCTGGTACAGGGAGCCAGCCCCAGCATTTT. Protein: CASSKAGTGSQPQHF.

The chain carries TRBV28 and TRBJ1-2; TRBD1 matches 7 bases. V gave up 6 bases and J gave up 4 bases; unmatched junction bases: 11. This CDR3 has 15 amino acids. Germline CDR1 reads MDHEN; CDR2 reads SYDVKM. This CDR3 is CASSLGGGVRYGYTF. As DNA, the CDR3 is TGTGCCAGCAGCCTAGGGGGCGGGGTTCGCTATGGCTACACCTTC.

The chain carries TRBV7-9 and TRBJ1-1; D is undetermined. This CDR3 contains 15 residues. CDR1 is SEHNR, CDR2 FQNEAQ, per germline (reference sequence). V shed 5 bases and J shed 1 base, with 14 bases lying between them. CDR3 protein: CASSLQTRRNTEAFF. The CDR3 DNA sequence: TGTGCCAGCAGCCTCCAGACCCGGAGGAACACTGAAGCTTTCTTT.

This sequence joins TRBV18 and TRBJ2-3; 8 nucleotides agree with TRBD1. CDR1 is KGHSH, CDR2 LQKENI, per germline. J lost 4 bases, V lost 5 bases, and 11 bases had no gene match. The CDR3 spans 16 residues. CDR3 protein: CASSRSAGGNPDTQYF. The CDR3 nucleotides read TGTGCCAGCTCAAGATCCGCAGGGGGCAATCCAGATACGCAGTATTTT.

The chain recombines TRBV18 with TRBJ2-2; D gene uncertain. Germline V gene data show CDR1 as KGHSH and CDR2 as LQKENI. V was shortened by 3 bases and J by 7 bases, with 3 bases between the two germline ends. This CDR3 is 11 amino acids long. The CDR3 is CASSPNGELFF. DNA for the CDR3: TGTGCCAGCTCACCGAACGGGGAGCTGTTTTTT.

The chain uses TRBV5-6 and TRBJ2-1; possible D gene TRBD2, 5 bases. The germline CDR1 and CDR2 sequences are SGHDT and YYEEEE. The V end lost 0 bases, the J end lost 1 base, and 14 bases lay between the germline ends. There are 17 residues in the CDR3. In DNA, the CDR3 is TGTGCCAGCAGCTTGGGGACTGGAATGAGGTCCTACAATGAGCAGTTCTTC. Its protein is CASSLGTGMRSYNEQFF.

The sample holds a few counts of this clone. Compared with germline, one end of the junction differs, possibly owing to a read error. The V gene is TRBV7-7, the J gene TRBJ2-3; no clear D gene. This CDR3 is built from 13 residues. CDR1 SSHAT and CDR2 FNYEAQ come from the germline V gene (reference sequence). The DNA of the CDR3 is TGTGCTAGCAGCTTAGGGCGCACAGATACGCAGTATTTT. Encoded protein: CASSLGRTDTQYF.

This chain links TRBV5-4 with TRBJ2-3; possibly TRBD2 for D (5 bases). CDR1 and CDR2 from the germline V gene are SGHNT and YYREEE (reference sequence). With 3 bases removed from V and 4 bases from J, the gap between germline ends came to 12 bases. The CDR3 runs to 14 residues. CDR3 DNA sequence: TGTGCCAGCAGCTCTAAACTAGAGTCAGATACGCAGTATTTT. Its translation: CASSSKLESDTQYF.

The chain couples TRBV6-1 to TRBJ2-6; D may be TRBD2 (6 bases). V lost 7 bases to trimming and J lost 0 bases, with 7 bases between them. Germline loops: CDR1 MNHNS, CDR2 SASEGT. This CDR3 has 14 amino acids. CDR3 nucleotide sequence: TGTGCCAGCACGCGGGGCTCTGGGGCCAACGTCCTGACTTTC. As protein: CASTRGSGANVLTF.

The chain joins TRBV30 to TRBJ2-2; 9 bases align to TRBD1. The germline V gene has CDR1 GTSNPN and CDR2 SVGIG (reference sequence). V was pared by 0 bases and J by 4 bases, with 9 bases of the junction left unmatched. This CDR3 is built from 17 residues. In DNA, the CDR3 is TGTGCCTGGAGTGTATTCTTACAGGGGGCTGCCACCGGGGAGCTGTTTTTT. Translated: CAWSVFLQGAATGELFF.

The chain carries TRBV11-2 and TRBJ2-1; D ambiguous. The germline V and J ends were trimmed by 0 bases and 0 bases, with 12 bases remaining between them. Germline CDR1 is SGHAT and CDR2 is FQNNGV. The CDR3 contains 17 residues. The DNA for the CDR3 is TGTGCCAGCAGCTTAGAGGTAGCCTTGAGCTCCTACAATGAGCAGTTCTTC. Translated: CASSLEVALSSYNEQFF. The full variable domain, rest sourced from reference TRBV11-2 and TRBJ2-1, is EAGVAQSPRYKIIEKRQSVAFWCNPISGHATLYWYQQILGQGPKLLIQFQNNGVVDDSQLPKDRFSAERLKGVDSTLKIQPAKLEDSAVYLCASSLEVALSSYNEQFFGPGTRLTVL.